These T cell receptor beta chains were read from a single sample in a study of T cells expressing NK-cell markers. TCRdb reprocessed the 5' RACE reads and stores each CDR3 protein as one record, lacking DNA. Here the sample table reports a few hundred thousand distinct CDR3 sequences. The sequenced sample consisted of blood T cells: a sorted CD56 or NKG2C T cell subset, CD4+ or CD8+ T cells, or bulk PBMC T cells (not recorded which). The receptors stem from a man aged 18-70 years in good health. The CDR3 runs from the conserved cysteine through the conserved F or W. Each record gives: J gene, V gene, CDR3 protein.

J: TRBJ2-1; V: TRBV19; CDR3: CASSSGQVRGNEQFF
J: TRBJ1-2; V: TRBV29-1; CDR3: CSVVKGVNYGYTF
J: TRBJ1-6; V: TRBV28; CDR3: CASSPGTGSSSPLHF
J: TRBJ2-7; V: TRBV2; CDR3: CASRGDRVREQYF
J: TRBJ1-2; V: TRBV20-1; CDR3: CSAIGRGGGNYGYTF
J: TRBJ2-3; V: TRBV7-9; CDR3: CASSRPGFPDTQYF
J: TRBJ2-5; V: TRBV21-1; CDR3: CASSNETTGSETQYF
J: TRBJ2-5; V: TRBV11-2; CDR3: CASRRLDRETQYF
J: TRBJ2-3; V: TRBV27; CDR3: CASSRISWGTDTQYF
J: TRBJ2-7; V: TRBV23-1; CDR3: CASSQQVGVSYEQYF
J: TRBJ1-5; V: TRBV11-2; CDR3: CASSSTGGRPQHF
J: TRBJ2-7; V: TRBV28; CDR3: CASIPYTSREQYF
J: TRBJ2-2; V: TRBV9; CDR3: CASSVAWTGELFF
J: TRBJ2-3; V: TRBV20-1; CDR3: CSAPPTGISTDTQYF
J: TRBJ2-5; V: TRBV7-3; CDR3: CASSANREETQYF
J: TRBJ2-1; V: TRBV12-3/TRBV12-4; CDR3: CASSLARSGGWGEQFF
J: TRBJ1-6; V: TRBV18; CDR3: CASSPPEGSNSPLHF
J: TRBJ1-2; V: TRBV12-3/TRBV12-4; CDR3: CASSPGPKYGYTF
J: TRBJ2-2; V: TRBV29-1; CDR3: CSVARGQAGELFF
J: TRBJ2-1; V: TRBV20-1; CDR3: CSARARVSAHEQFF
J: TRBJ2-4; V: TRBV12-3/TRBV12-4; CDR3: CASSLRQLTLAKNIQYF
J: TRBJ2-7; V: TRBV7-2; CDR3: CASSLVGLAGEQYF
J: TRBJ2-7; V: TRBV28; CDR3: CASERTSYEQYF
J: TRBJ1-6; V: TRBV12-3/TRBV12-4; CDR3: CASSTRGRANSPLHF
J: TRBJ2-1; V: TRBV5-1; CDR3: CASSLDQRTSEQFF
J: TRBJ1-1; V: TRBV12-3/TRBV12-4; CDR3: CATLGGLGTEAFF
J: TRBJ1-1; V: TRBV2; CDR3: CASGGRTEAFF
J: TRBJ1-5; V: TRBV20-1; CDR3: CSARGQGSWNQPQHF
J: TRBJ2-7; V: TRBV20-1; CDR3: CSAREVRMADEQYF
J: TRBJ2-3; V: TRBV28; CDR3: CASRIRDRLTDTQYF
J: TRBJ2-7; V: TRBV6-5; CDR3: CASSYQFAGEQYF
J: TRBJ2-2; V: TRBV19; CDR3: CASSTSGGTGELFF
J: TRBJ1-5; V: TRBV15; CDR3: CATSREGAGNQPQHF
J: TRBJ2-2; V: TRBV5-1; CDR3: CASSLDSLDRGTGELFF
J: TRBJ1-1; V: TRBV20-1; CDR3: CSAGTGRDTEAFF
J: TRBJ2-3; V: TRBV6-1; CDR3: CASRVGSGSTDTQYF
J: TRBJ2-5; V: TRBV5-1; CDR3: CASSLMASGVQETQYF
J: TRBJ2-1; V: TRBV20-1; CDR3: CSATGLAGGIAPYNEQFF
J: TRBJ2-3; V: TRBV5-1; CDR3: CASSLGRQGDTQYF
J: TRBJ2-3; V: TRBV10-3; CDR3: CAISGKSGGITDTQYF
J: TRBJ1-1; V: TRBV6-2/TRBV6-3; CDR3: CASRKAGTGGYEAFF
J: TRBJ2-7; V: TRBV12-3/TRBV12-4; CDR3: CASSFGGASRAQYF
J: TRBJ1-2; V: TRBV28; CDR3: CASREGGRDYGYTF
J: TRBJ2-1; V: TRBV6-5; CDR3: CASSYQYRGRHNEQFF
J: TRBJ2-1; V: TRBV3-1; CDR3: CASSTWGNEQFF
J: TRBJ1-4; V: TRBV21-1; CDR3: CASIPTGPEKLFF
J: TRBJ1-2; V: TRBV3-1; CDR3: CASSPGTRKGYTF
J: TRBJ1-4; V: TRBV28; CDR3: CASSFSTENEKLFF
J: TRBJ2-2; V: TRBV11-3; CDR3: CASRSGNTGELFF
J: TRBJ2-3; V: TRBV10-3; CDR3: CAIGTGRGVADTQYF
J: TRBJ2-7; V: TRBV5-6; CDR3: CASSLGTSGGAEFWYEQYF
J: TRBJ2-4; V: TRBV5-5; CDR3: CASSRWAGYENIQYF
J: TRBJ1-4; V: TRBV7-9; CDR3: CASSLATGEKLFF
J: TRBJ2-5; V: TRBV12-3/TRBV12-4; CDR3: CASSLGAGKTKRETQYF
J: TRBJ2-2; V: TRBV5-1; CDR3: CASKRESNTGELFF
J: TRBJ2-7; V: TRBV5-6; CDR3: CASSHKNKQGFPAYEQYF
J: TRBJ1-2; V: TRBV12-3/TRBV12-4; CDR3: CASSWIGQANYGYTF